This TCR beta chain was found in a study of radiotherapy plus CTLA-4 blockade in lung cancer. Germline V lookup: CDR1 MGHDK, CDR2 SYGVNS. The CDR3 runs 16 residues. V was shortened by 3 bases and J by 7 bases, with 21 bases between the two germline ends. Focal radiation and CTLA-4 blockade (ipilimumab) were tested in chemo-refractory metastatic non-small-cell lung cancer patients. Study conclusions and caveats: Reports identified early blood T cell clone dynamics, with interferon-beta, as the best response predictor. Blood-borne expansion of tumor-derived TCR clones followed radiotherapy plus ipilimumab.

Only in-frame clones appear in the TCRdb table, and some are missing; sequencing was by immunoSEQ multiplex PCR. The sample comprises 50,000 or so clones, about 88% of which are singletons, and almost 8% rests with the top ten. About this clone: The antigen is undetermined.

The receptor's source is a human donor with non-small cell lung cancer whose response to radiotherapy plus ipilimumab could not be evaluated. The sample in question was peripheral blood, obtained from a patient treated with radiotherapy plus ipilimumab. The V gene is TRBV25-1, the J gene TRBJ2-5; maybe TRBD2 (6 bases). Here the CDR3 DNA reads TGTGCCAGCAGTGAGCCGGGGGTAACAGGCACAGGGACCCAGTACTTC. Encoded protein: CASSEPGVTGTGTQYF.